A single sample is the source of the 32 T cell receptor beta chains below, sequenced in a study of read filtering for tumor transcriptome and immune sequencing. The library was built from about 400 ng RNA with molecular barcoded adaptors for alpha/delta and beta/gamma chains. From the reads, TCRdb called clonotypes with MiXCR, one entry per CDR3 protein. The table records 30,000 to 35,000 distinct CDR3 sequences, roughly 20% of them present only once. The sequencing sample was made of a population of CD138-negative cells sorted from bone marrow. Receptors were obtained from a donor aged 40 or older with multiple myeloma.

The sample holds many counts of this clonotype. The chain recombines TRBV19 with TRBJ2-3; either TRBD1 or TRBD2 may fit D (5 bases each). With 7 bases removed from V and 0 bases from J, the gap between germline ends came to 14 bases. Germline-derived CDR1 and CDR2 are LNHDA and SQIVND (reference sequence). CDR3 length: 15 amino acids. As DNA, the CDR3 is TGTGCCAGTAAAGAACACGGGGCGAGCACAGATACGCAGTATTTT. Translation: CASKEHGASTDTQYF.

This clonotype appeared a few times. The chain uses TRBV7-2 and TRBJ1-5; unclear D gene. Germline V lookup: CDR1 SGHTA, CDR2 FQGNSA. The CDR3 runs 13 residues. The ends were cut back, 1 base at V and 3 bases at J, with 4 bases in the middle. The CDR3 region is CASSLGVNQPQHF. As DNA, the CDR3 is TGTGCCAGCAGCTTAGGGGTCAATCAGCCCCAGCATTTT.

As regards this clonotype: One end of the junction is discordant with germline, which a read error may explain. The V call is TRBV27, the J call TRBJ2-1, with TRBD2 matching over 7 bases. The CDR3 length is 16 residues. Looked up from germline, CDR1 is MNHEY and CDR2 is SMNVEV (reference sequence). The DNA of the CDR3 is TGTGCCAGCAGTTTACTAGCGGAGGCCCTTTACAATGAACAGTTCTTC. Its translation: CASSLLAEALYNEQFF.

With regard to this clonotype: A much larger clone is a single base away; this may be a read error. The chain couples TRBV18 to TRBJ2-7, with 7 bases that match TRBD1. Unmatched junction bases numbered 12, after V lost 8 bases and J lost 5 bases. CDR3 length: 14 amino acids. In germline, CDR1 is KGHSH, CDR2 LQKENI. Here the CDR3 reads CASPQYVTGDEQYF. The CDR3 bases are TGTGCCAGCCCACAGTATGTTACAGGGGACGAGCAGTACTTC. The complete variable domain, with remaining parts taken from reference TRBV18 and TRBJ2-7, reads NAGVMQNPRHLVRRRGQEARLRCSPMKGHSHVYWYRQLPEEGLKFMVYLQKENIIDESGMPKERFSAEFPKEGPSILRIQQVVRGDSAAYFCASPQYVTGDEQYFGPGTRLTVT.

This clonotype was seen ten or more times. The V gene is TRBV4-1, the J gene TRBJ2-7; 10 bases are shared with TRBD2. CDR3 length: 14 amino acids. Germline V gives CDR1 MGHRA, CDR2 YSYEKL. V gave up 4 bases and J gave up 9 bases; unmatched junction bases: 9. Here the CDR3 DNA reads TGCGCCAGCAGCCTGGGACTAGCGCCCTGGGGGCAGTACTTC. Protein product: CASSLGLAPWGQYF.

To note about this clonotype: Since the CDR3 does not end with the conserved phenylalanine or tryptophan, this likely comes from a read error. This sequence joins TRBV24-1 and TRBJ2-1; a possible D gene is TRBD1 (6 bases). V was pared by 5 bases and J by 9 bases, with 22 bases between. Germline V gene sequence: CDR1 KGHDR, CDR2 SFDVKD. This CDR3 comprises 16 residues. CDR3 region: CATSGTAVAQLGEQFL. The CDR3 DNA sequence: TGTGCCACCAGTGGGACAGCGGTGGCTCAATTGGGTGAGCAGTTCTTG.

This clonotype was seen ten or more times. The chain employs TRBV9 and TRBJ2-5; D is unresolved. Deletions cut 0 bases from V and 5 bases from J, with 11 bases between. Germline values: CDR1 SGDLS, CDR2 YYNGEE. The CDR3 sequence is 14 residues long. The CDR3 nucleotides read TGTGCCAGCAGCGTAGGGTCAGGATGGGAGACCCAGTACTTC. Residues: CASSVGSGWETQYF.

This clonotype was detected ten times or more. The rearrangement joins TRBV6-7 to TRBJ2-3, with 13 bases fitting TRBD2. TRBV6-7 carries the ORF label, with uncertain function. V lost 1 base to trimming and J lost 0 bases; unmatched junction nucleotides: 4. This CDR3 is 18 amino acids long. CDR3 amino acids: CASSYWTSGSGSTDTQYF. The CDR3 DNA reads TGTGCCAGCAGTTACTGGACTAGCGGGAGTGGGAGCACAGATACGCAGTATTTT.

This clonotype showed up just a few times. The chain carries TRBV27 and TRBJ2-3; 7 bases line up with TRBD2. The CDR3 consists of 14 residues. V dropped 3 bases and J dropped 4; count of bases not matched to a gene: 4. Germline CDR1 reads MNHEY; CDR2 reads SMNVEV (reference sequence). The CDR3 loop is CASSFREGPDTQYF. CDR3 in DNA: TGTGCCAGCAGTTTTAGGGAGGGCCCAGATACGCAGTATTTT.

This clonotype appeared many times. The chain combines TRBV29-1 with TRBJ2-1; 8 bases are shared with TRBD1. The length of the CDR3 is 14 residues. Germline CDR1 reads SQVTM; CDR2 reads ANQGSEA. V shed 4 bases and J 9 bases; nucleotides not matched to a gene: 11. This CDR3 is CSVVVTGVGGEQFF. The DNA of the CDR3 is TGCAGCGTTGTTGTGACAGGGGTGGGGGGTGAGCAGTTCTTC.

The genes are TRBV14 and TRBJ1-2; TRBD1 might be the D (6 bases). This CDR3 is 14 amino acids long. The germline V gene has CDR1 SGHDN and CDR2 FVKESK. Trimming removed 1 base from V and 4 bases from J, with 10 bases in between. The CDR3 bases are TGTGCCAGCAGCCAAGTTCGGGGGCCCTATGGCTACACCTTC. Translated, it gives CASSQVRGPYGYTF.

This clonotype was counted ten times or more. The V call is TRBV28, the J call TRBJ2-5; D could derive from TRBD1 or TRBD2 (5 bases each). The germline V and J ends were trimmed by 5 bases and 5 bases, with 12 bases remaining between them. The CDR3 extends over 13 amino acids. Germline CDR1 reads MDHEN; CDR2 reads SYDVKM. CDR3 in amino acids: CASSGGPRETQYF. In nucleotides, the CDR3 is TGTGCCAGCAGTGGGGGACCCCGCGAGACCCAGTACTTC.

This clonotype occurred many times. The genes are TRBV6-5 and TRBJ2-7; D gene ambiguous. The length of the CDR3 is 13 residues. The germline V and J ends were trimmed by 7 bases and 12 bases, with 22 bases remaining between them. The germline CDR1 and CDR2 sequences are MNHEY and SVGAGI. The CDR3: CASTQTFSSRWYF. In nucleotides, the CDR3 is TGTGCCAGCACTCAGACATTCTCATCTCGGTGGTACTTC.

This clonotype was detected ten times or more. J is TRBJ2-1 and V is TRBV20-1; 9 nucleotides align to TRBD2. Germline V gives CDR1 DFQATT, CDR2 SNEGSKA (reference sequence). V dropped 4 bases and J dropped 8; count of bases not matched to a gene: 9. The CDR3 totals 14 residues. CDR3 nucleotide sequence: TGCAGTGCTACCGTAGCGGGGGCCTTGGATGAGCAGTTCTTC. This codes for CSATVAGALDEQFF.

This clonotype was found many times. The chain links TRBV27 to TRBJ2-1; D is possibly TRBD1 or TRBD2 (5 bases each). The CDR3 runs to 12 residues. The ends were cut back, 5 bases at V and 10 bases at J, with 12 bases in the middle. Germline CDR1 is MNHEY and CDR2 is SMNVEV (reference sequence). This CDR3 is CASSAWGLEQFF. The CDR3 bases are TGTGCCAGCAGTGCCTGGGGGTTAGAGCAGTTCTTC.

This clonotype showed up many times. Here the CDR3 DNA reads TGTGCCAGCTCTCCCGCCGGGACAGGGAAGCAAGATACGCAGTATTTT. Translating gives CASSPAGTGKQDTQYF. The chain recombines TRBV18 with TRBJ2-3, with 9 positions matching TRBD1. V shed 6 bases and J 5 bases; nucleotides not matched to a gene: 12. The germline gives CDR1 KGHSH, CDR2 LQKENI. This CDR3 region has 16 residues.

This clonotype was found many times. The chain recombines TRBV6-2 or TRBV6-3 with TRBJ2-1; TRBD1 matches 11 bases. Germline V gene sequence: CDR1 MNHEY, CDR2 SVGEGT. This CDR3 comprises 16 residues. The V gene end was trimmed by 1 base and the J gene end by 8 bases; junction bases not matched to a gene: 7. CDR3 amino acids: CASSYFGTGGEDEQFF. DNA of the CDR3: TGTGCCAGCAGTTACTTTGGGACAGGGGGTGAGGATGAGCAGTTCTTC.

This clonotype showed up just a few times. This is likely an artifact of a read error, given a far larger clone one base away. J is TRBJ1-4 and V is TRBV14; no firm D call. The CDR3 has 17 residues. Germline V gives CDR1 SGHDN, CDR2 FVKESK. The CDR3 loop is CASSQDPAGSSTDTLYF. The CDR3, as DNA: TGTGCCAGCAGCCAAGATCCAGCGGGGTCTAGCACAGATACGCTGTATTTT.

This clonotype has a count of ten or more. This rearrangement joins TRBV18 to TRBJ2-1; the match to TRBD1 covers 8 bases. The CDR3 is 14 amino acids. Germline V gene lookup returns CDR1 KGHSH and CDR2 LQKENI. Trimming at V came to 2 bases and at J to 10 bases, leaving 7 bases not matched to a gene. In DNA, the CDR3 is TGTGCCAGCTCACCAAAGCAGGGGGCGCCGGAGCAGTTCTTC. Encoded protein: CASSPKQGAPEQFF.

In its sample, this clonotype was seen many times. At one end, the junction sequence differs from germline, possibly due to a read error. This sequence joins TRBV6-2 or TRBV6-3 and TRBJ2-7, with D possibly TRBD2 on 7 matching bases. Germline V gene lookup returns CDR1 MNHEY and CDR2 SVGEGT. This CDR3 spans 14 amino acids. CDR3 sequence reads: CASSYQMGGQQKNF. CDR3 nucleotide sequence: TGTGCCAGCAGTTATCAGATGGGGGGGCAGCAGAAGAACTTC.

There are many counts of this clonotype. This rearrangement joins TRBV3-1 to TRBJ2-6, with 7 bases aligning to TRBD1. The CDR3 length is 15 residues. V gave up 4 bases and J gave up 3 bases; unmatched junction bases: 3. Per germline, CDR1 LGHDT and CDR2 YNNKEL (reference sequence). Here the CDR3 DNA reads TGTGCCAGCAGCCGTGGACAGGTTGGGGCCAACGTCCTGACTTTC. The encoded protein is CASSRGQVGANVLTF.

This clonotype has a count of ten or more. J is TRBJ2-1 and V is TRBV19; tentatively, D is TRBD1 (6 bases). This CDR3 has 15 residues. Trimming took off 5 bases at V and 5 bases at J, with 16 bases between the two ends. Germline V gene lookup returns CDR1 LNHDA and CDR2 SQIVND (reference sequence). The chain's CDR3 is CASSPPTGHHNEQFF. The CDR3 DNA reads as TGTGCCAGTAGTCCCCCGACAGGACACCACAATGAGCAGTTCTTC.

This clonotype was seen only a few times. The V gene is TRBV20-1, the J gene TRBJ2-5; D not resolved. In germline, CDR1 is DFQATT, CDR2 SNEGSKA (reference sequence). This CDR3 is 15 amino acids long. V lost 6 bases and J 3 bases, leaving 20 bases between the germline ends. CDR3 protein: CSAPNSYEAEETQYF. CDR3 in DNA: TGCAGTGCCCCAAACTCATACGAAGCCGAAGAGACCCAGTACTTC.

This clonotype was detected many times. The rearrangement uses TRBV29-1 and TRBJ1-1; 11 bases are a match to TRBD1. The germline gives CDR1 SQVTM, CDR2 ANQGSEA. Unmatched junction bases numbered 12, after V lost 7 bases and J lost 11 bases. This CDR3 spans 13 amino acids. DNA for the CDR3: TGCAGCGCAGCGACCGGGACAGGGGGAGATGCTTTCTTT. Protein sequence: CSAATGTGGDAFF.

This clonotype was observed many times. The CDR3 DNA follows: TGCGCCAGCCGGGAGGTAACTGTGACAACTAATGAAAAACTGTTTTTT. It is translated as CASREVTVTTNEKLFF. This chain uses TRBV4-1 with TRBJ1-4; D is uncertain. Trimming stripped 8 bases from V and 0 bases from J, with 16 bases between. Germline assignment: CDR1 MGHRA and CDR2 YSYEKL. The CDR3 is 16 amino acids.

The table lists this clonotype with many counts. The gene calls are TRBV7-9 and TRBJ1-1; D gene unclear. The CDR3 is 15 residues long. The germline CDR1 and CDR2 sequences are SEHNR and FQNEAQ (reference sequence). V shed 6 bases and J shed 1 base, with 15 bases lying between them. This CDR3 reads CASSPWGSGNTEAFF. The CDR3, as DNA: TGTGCCAGCAGTCCTTGGGGATCAGGGAACACTGAAGCTTTCTTT.

This clonotype was recorded many times. The chain couples TRBV29-1 to TRBJ2-1; a weak D match, TRBD2 (6 bases). Deletions cut 7 bases from V and 4 bases from J, with 14 bases between. CDR3 length: 13 amino acids. Germline V gives CDR1 SQVTM, CDR2 ANQGSEA. This CDR3 reads CSGRGSGYNEQFF. The CDR3 DNA sequence: TGCAGCGGTCGGGGGTCGGGGTACAATGAGCAGTTCTTC.

This clonotype was seen many times. This CDR3 is CASRYEAARETQYF. CDR3 coding DNA: TGTGCCAGCAGATATGAGGCTGCACGGGAGACCCAGTACTTC. The rearrangement links TRBV7-2 to TRBJ2-5; D not resolved. The germline V gene encodes CDR1 SGHTA and CDR2 FQGNSA. The CDR3 has 14 amino acids. V was trimmed by 6 bases and J by 5 bases, leaving 16 bases between them. Variable domain in full (rest from reference TRBV7-2 and TRBJ2-5): GAGVSQSPSNKVTEKGKDVELRCDPISGHTALYWYRQSLGQGLEFLIYFQGNSAPDKSGLPSDRFSAERTGGSVSTLTIQRTQQEDSAVYLCASRYEAARETQYFGPGTRLLVL.

This clonotype was counted at least ten times. CDR3 nucleotides: TGTGCCAGCAGCTCCCGGCACTACCTGACAGGGGCAACTAATGAAAAACTGTTTTTT. Translation gives CASSSRHYLTGATNEKLFF. The genes are TRBV7-3 and TRBJ1-4, with TRBD1 matching over 8 bases. Germline V gives CDR1 SGHTA, CDR2 FQGTGA. Trimming at V came to 4 bases and at J to 0 bases, leaving 13 bases not matched to a gene. This CDR3 spans 19 amino acids.

This clonotype appeared many times. V gene TRBV3-1 combines with J gene TRBJ2-1, with D hard to call. Germline V gives CDR1 LGHDT, CDR2 YNNKEL (reference sequence). The germline V and J ends were trimmed by 0 bases and 4 bases, with 7 bases remaining between them. CDR3 length equals 14 residues. The CDR3 loop reads CASSQDTGYNEQFF. The CDR3 DNA reads as TGTGCCAGCAGCCAAGATACTGGGTACAATGAGCAGTTCTTC.

In its sample, this clonotype was seen many times. The V gene is TRBV27, the J gene TRBJ1-5, with D uncertain. V was trimmed by 5 bases and J by 3 bases, leaving 14 bases between them. From germline, CDR1 is MNHEY and CDR2 SMNVEV (reference sequence). The CDR3 has 15 amino acids. As DNA, the CDR3 is TGTGCCAGCAGTCGCCCAGAGGATGCCAATCAGCCCCAGCATTTT. Encoded protein: CASSRPEDANQPQHF.

The table lists this clonotype with many counts. This chain uses TRBV9 with TRBJ2-1; D uncertain. The length of the CDR3 is 14 residues. Germline CDR1 reads SGDLS; CDR2 reads YYNGEE. V lost 0 bases and J lost 6, with 10 bases in between. DNA of the CDR3: TGTGCCAGCAGCGTAGCGTCCGCCCTCAATGAGCAGTTCTTC. Protein sequence: CASSVASALNEQFF.